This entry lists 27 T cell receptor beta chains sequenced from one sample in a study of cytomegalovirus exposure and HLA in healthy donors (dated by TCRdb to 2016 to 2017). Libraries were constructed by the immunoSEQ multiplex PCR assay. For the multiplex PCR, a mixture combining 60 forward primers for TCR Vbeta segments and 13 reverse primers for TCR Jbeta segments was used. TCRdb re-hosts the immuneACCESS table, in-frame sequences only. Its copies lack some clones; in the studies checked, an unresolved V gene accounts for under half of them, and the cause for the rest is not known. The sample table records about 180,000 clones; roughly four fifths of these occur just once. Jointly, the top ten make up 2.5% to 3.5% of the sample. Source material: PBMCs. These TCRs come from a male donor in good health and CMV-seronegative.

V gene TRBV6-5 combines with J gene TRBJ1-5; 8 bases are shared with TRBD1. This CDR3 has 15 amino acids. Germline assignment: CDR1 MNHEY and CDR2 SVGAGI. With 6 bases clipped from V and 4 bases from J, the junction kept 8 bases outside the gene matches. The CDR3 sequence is CASRDPGQVNQPQHF. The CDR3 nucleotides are TGTGCCAGCAGAGATCCGGGACAGGTGAATCAGCCCCAGCATTTT.

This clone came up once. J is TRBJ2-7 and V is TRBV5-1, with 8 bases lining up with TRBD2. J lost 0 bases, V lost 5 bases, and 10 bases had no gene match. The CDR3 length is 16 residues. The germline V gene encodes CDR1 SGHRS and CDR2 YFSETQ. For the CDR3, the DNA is TGCGCCAGCAGTCCAAGAGTAGCGGGGTCCTCCTACGAGCAGTACTTC. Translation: CASSPRVAGSSYEQYF. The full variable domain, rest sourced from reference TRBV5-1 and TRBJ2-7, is KAGVTQTPRYLIKTRGQQVTLSCSPISGHRSVSWYQQTPGQGLQFLFEYFSETQRNKGNFPGRFSGRQFSNSRSEMNVSTLELGDSALYLCASSPRVAGSSYEQYFGPGTRLTVT.

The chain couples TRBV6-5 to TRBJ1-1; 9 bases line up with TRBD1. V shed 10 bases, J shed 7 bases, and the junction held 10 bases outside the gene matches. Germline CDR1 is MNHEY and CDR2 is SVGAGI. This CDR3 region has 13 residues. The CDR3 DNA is TGTGCCACCAGGGACAGGGCTGGGGGTGAAGCTTTCTTT. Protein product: CATRDRAGGEAFF.

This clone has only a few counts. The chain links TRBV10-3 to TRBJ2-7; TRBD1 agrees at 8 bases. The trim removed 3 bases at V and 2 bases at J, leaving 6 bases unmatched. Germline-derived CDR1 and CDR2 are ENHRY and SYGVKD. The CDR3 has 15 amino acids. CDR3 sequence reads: CAISDRTGPTYEQYF. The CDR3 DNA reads TGTGCCATCAGTGATAGGACAGGGCCCACCTACGAGCAGTACTTC.

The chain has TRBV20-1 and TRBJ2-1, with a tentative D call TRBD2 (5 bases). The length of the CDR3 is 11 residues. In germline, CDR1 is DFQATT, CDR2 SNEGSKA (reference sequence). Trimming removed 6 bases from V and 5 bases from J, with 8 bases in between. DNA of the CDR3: TGCAGTGCCTACGGGGACAATGAGCAGTTCTTC. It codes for CSAYGDNEQFF.

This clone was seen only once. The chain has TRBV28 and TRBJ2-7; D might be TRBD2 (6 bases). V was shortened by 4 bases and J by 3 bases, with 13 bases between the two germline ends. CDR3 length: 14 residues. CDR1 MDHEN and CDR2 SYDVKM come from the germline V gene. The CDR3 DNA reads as TGTGCCAGCAGTTACAGCGGGCAGGGCTACGAGCAGTACTTC. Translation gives CASSYSGQGYEQYF.

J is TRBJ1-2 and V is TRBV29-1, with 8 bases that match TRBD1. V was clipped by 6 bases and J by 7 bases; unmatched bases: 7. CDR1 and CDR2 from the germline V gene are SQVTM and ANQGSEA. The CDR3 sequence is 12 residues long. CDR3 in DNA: TGCAGCGTGCCCGGACAGGGAGGTGGCTACACCTTC. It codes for CSVPGQGGGYTF.

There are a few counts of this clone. Written as DNA, the CDR3 is TGTGCTAGTGGTTCCCTAACAGGGGCCTCGAGCTCTGGAAACACCATATATTTT. Translated: CASGSLTGASSSGNTIYF. The genes are TRBV12-5 and TRBJ1-3; 7 bases map to TRBD1. Germline V CDR1 and CDR2: LGHNT, FRNRAP. V was pared by 4 bases and J by 0 bases, with 12 bases of the junction left unmatched. CDR3 size: 18 residues.

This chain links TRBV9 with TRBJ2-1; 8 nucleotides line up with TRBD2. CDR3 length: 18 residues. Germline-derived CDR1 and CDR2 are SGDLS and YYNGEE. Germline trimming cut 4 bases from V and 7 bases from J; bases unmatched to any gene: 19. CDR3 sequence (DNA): TGTGCCAGCAGCCCGCCGGGAGGTCGAGCGGGAGTGAAGAATGAGCAGTTCTTC. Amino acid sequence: CASSPPGGRAGVKNEQFF.

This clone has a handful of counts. The CDR3: CASSTDKNYGYTF. The CDR3 DNA sequence: TGTGCCAGCAGCACCGACAAGAACTATGGCTACACCTTC. The rearrangement joins TRBV6-1 to TRBJ1-2; D not resolved. This CDR3 region has 13 residues. The V end lost 6 bases, the J end lost 2 bases, and 10 bases lay between the germline ends. Germline-derived CDR1 and CDR2 are MNHNS and SASEGT.

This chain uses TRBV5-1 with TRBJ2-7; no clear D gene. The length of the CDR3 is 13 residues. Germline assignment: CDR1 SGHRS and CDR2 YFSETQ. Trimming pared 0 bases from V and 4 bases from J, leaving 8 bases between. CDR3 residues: CASSLGDGYEQYF. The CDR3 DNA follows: TGCGCCAGCAGCTTGGGAGACGGGTACGAGCAGTACTTC.

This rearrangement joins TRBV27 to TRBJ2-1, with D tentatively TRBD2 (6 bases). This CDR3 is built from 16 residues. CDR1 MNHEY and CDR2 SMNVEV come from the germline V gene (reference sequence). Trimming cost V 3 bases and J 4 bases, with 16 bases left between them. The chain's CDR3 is CASSFGGSRIYNEQFF. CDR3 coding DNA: TGTGCCAGCAGTTTTGGAGGGAGCCGGATTTACAATGAGCAGTTCTTC.

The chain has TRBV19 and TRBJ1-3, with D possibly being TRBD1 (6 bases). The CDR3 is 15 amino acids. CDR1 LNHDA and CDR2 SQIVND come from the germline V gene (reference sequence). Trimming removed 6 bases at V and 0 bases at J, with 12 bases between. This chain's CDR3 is CASRDRKNSGNTIYF. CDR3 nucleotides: TGTGCCAGTAGGGACAGAAAGAACTCTGGAAACACCATATATTTT.

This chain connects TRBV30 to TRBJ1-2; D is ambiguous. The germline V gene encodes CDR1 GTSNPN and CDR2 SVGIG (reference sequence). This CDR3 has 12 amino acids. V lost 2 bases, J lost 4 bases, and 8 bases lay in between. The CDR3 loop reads CAWSSDFYGYTF. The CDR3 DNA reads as TGTGCCTGGAGTTCAGACTTCTATGGCTACACCTTC.

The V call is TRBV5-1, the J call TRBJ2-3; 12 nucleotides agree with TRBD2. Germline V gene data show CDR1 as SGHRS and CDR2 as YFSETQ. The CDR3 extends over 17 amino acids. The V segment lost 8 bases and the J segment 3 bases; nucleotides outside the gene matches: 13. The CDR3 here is CASTPLALAGGTDTQYF. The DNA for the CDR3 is TGCGCCAGTACACCCCTAGCACTAGCGGGGGGTACAGATACGCAGTATTTT. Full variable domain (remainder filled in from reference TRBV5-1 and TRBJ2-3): KAGVTQTPRYLIKTRGQQVTLSCSPISGHRSVSWYQQTPGQGLQFLFEYFSETQRNKGNFPGRFSGRQFSNSRSEMNVSTLELGDSALYLCASTPLALAGGTDTQYFGPGTRLTVL.

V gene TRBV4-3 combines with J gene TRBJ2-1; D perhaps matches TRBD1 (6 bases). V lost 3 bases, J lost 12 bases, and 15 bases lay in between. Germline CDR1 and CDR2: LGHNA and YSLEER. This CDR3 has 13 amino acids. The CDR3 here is CASSQDPGARQFF. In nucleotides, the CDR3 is TGCGCCAGCAGCCAGGATCCAGGGGCTCGGCAGTTCTTC.

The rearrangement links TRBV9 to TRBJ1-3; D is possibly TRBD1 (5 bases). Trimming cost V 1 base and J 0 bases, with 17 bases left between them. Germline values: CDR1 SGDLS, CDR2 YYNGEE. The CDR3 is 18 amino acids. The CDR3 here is CASSVNPNRTSSGNTIYF. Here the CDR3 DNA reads TGTGCCAGCAGCGTAAATCCCAACAGGACCAGCTCTGGAAACACCATATATTTT.

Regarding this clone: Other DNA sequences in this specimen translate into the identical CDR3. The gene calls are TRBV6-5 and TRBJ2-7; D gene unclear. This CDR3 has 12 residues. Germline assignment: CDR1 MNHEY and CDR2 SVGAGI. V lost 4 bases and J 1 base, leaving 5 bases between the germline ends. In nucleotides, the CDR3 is TGTGCCAGCAGTTCTAGATCCTACGAGCAGTACTTC. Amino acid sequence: CASSSRSYEQYF.

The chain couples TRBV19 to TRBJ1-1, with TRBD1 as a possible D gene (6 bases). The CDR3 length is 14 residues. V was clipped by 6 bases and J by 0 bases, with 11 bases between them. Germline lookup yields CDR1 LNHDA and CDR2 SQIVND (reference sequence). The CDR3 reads CASRKGQLNTEAFF. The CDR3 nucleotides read TGTGCCAGTAGGAAAGGACAGCTGAACACTGAAGCTTTCTTT.

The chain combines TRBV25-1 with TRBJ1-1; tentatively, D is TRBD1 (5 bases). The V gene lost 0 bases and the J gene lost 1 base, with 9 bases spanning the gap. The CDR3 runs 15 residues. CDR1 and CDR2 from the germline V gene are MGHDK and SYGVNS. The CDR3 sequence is CASSEYGQGNTEAFF. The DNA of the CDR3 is TGTGCCAGCAGTGAATATGGGCAGGGGAACACTGAAGCTTTCTTT.

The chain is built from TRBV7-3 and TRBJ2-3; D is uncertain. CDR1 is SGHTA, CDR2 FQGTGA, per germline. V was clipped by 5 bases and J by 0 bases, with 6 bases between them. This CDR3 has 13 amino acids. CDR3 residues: CASSPSSTDTQYF. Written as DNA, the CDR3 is TGTGCCAGCAGCCCTAGTAGCACAGATACGCAGTATTTT.

DNA for the CDR3: TGTGCCAGCAGTCCGGGACTGAATAGCAATCAGCCCCAGCATTTT. Translated, it gives CASSPGLNSNQPQHF. This sequence joins TRBV28 and TRBJ1-5, with D tentatively TRBD1 (5 bases). The CDR3 extends over 15 amino acids. The V end was cut by 5 bases, the J end by 0 bases, with 11 bases between. Looked up from germline, CDR1 is MDHEN and CDR2 is SYDVKM.

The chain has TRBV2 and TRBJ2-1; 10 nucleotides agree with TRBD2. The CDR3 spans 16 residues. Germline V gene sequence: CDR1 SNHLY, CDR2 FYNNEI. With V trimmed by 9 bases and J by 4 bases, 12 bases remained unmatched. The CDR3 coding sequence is TGTGCCAGTCTGGACCTCCTAGCGGGAGCGTACAATGAGCAGTTCTTC. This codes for CASLDLLAGAYNEQFF. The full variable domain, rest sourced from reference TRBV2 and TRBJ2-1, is EPEVTQTPSHQVTQMGQEVILRCVPISNHLYFYWYRQILGQKVEFLVSFYNNEISEKSEIFDDQFSVERPDGSNFTLKIRSTKLEDSAMYFCASLDLLAGAYNEQFFGPGTRLTVL.

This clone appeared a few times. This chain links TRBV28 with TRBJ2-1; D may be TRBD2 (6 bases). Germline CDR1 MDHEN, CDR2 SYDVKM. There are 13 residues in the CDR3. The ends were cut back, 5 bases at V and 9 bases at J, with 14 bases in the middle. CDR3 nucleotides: TGTGCCAGCAGTCCCTCCTCGGGAGTTGAGCAGTTCTTC. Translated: CASSPSSGVEQFF.

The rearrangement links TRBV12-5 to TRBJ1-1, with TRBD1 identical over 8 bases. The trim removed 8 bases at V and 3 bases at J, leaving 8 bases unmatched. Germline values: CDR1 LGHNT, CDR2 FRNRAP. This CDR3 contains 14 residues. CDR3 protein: CASSQGASYTEAFF. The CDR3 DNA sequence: TGTGCTAGTTCGCAGGGGGCTTCGTACACTGAAGCTTTCTTT.

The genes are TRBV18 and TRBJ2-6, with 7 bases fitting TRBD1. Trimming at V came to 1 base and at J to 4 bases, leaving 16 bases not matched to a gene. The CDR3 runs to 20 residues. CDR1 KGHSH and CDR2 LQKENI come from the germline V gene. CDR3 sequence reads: CASSPRGSATGLPGANVLTF. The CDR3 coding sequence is TGTGCCAGCTCACCACGGGGCTCGGCGACAGGGCTACCCGGGGCCAACGTCCTGACTTTC. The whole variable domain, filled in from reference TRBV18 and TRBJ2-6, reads NAGVMQNPRHLVRRRGQEARLRCSPMKGHSHVYWYRQLPEEGLKFMVYLQKENIIDESGMPKERFSAEFPKEGPSILRIQQVVRGDSAAYFCASSPRGSATGLPGANVLTFGAGSRLTVL.

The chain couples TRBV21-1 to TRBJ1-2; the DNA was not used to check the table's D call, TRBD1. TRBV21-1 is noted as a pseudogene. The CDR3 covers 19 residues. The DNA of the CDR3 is TGTGCCAGCAGCAAAGGTTTATTGGGGAACAGGGGCTGGATTTCGGGCTACACCTTC. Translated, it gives CASSKGLLGNRGWISGYTF.